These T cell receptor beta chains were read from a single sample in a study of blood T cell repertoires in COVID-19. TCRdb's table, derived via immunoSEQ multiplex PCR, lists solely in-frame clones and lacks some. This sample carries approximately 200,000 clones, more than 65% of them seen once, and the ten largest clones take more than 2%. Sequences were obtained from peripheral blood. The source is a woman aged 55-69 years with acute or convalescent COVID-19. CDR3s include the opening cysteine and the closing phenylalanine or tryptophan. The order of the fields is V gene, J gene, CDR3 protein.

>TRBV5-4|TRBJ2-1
CASRDNPNGNEQFF
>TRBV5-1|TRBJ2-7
CASSLTSGEEYEQYF
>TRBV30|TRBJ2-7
CAWKDTYEQYF
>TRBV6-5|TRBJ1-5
CASSTNSGPRQPQHF
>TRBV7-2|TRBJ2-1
CASSFTSGGGNEQFF
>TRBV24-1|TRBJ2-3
CATSARGPEDTQYF
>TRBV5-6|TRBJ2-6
CASSTTYQGASGANVLTF
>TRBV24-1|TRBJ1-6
CATSDRYRGRDSPLHF
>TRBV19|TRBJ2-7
CASRKGGATHEQYF
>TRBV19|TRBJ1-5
CASSSPGFQPQHF
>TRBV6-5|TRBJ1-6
CASRTGQGYGSPLHF
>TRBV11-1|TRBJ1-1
CASSPLDRMNTEAFF
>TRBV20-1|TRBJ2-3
CSGRGDTQYF
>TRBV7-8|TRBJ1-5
CASSPPTGGGYSNQPQHF
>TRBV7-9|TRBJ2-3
CASSFSQGTDTQYF
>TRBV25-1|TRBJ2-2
CASSDGQLRNTGELFF
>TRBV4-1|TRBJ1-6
CASSQDWQGLSPLHF
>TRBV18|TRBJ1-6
CASSLGQGNSPLHF
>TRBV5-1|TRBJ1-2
CASSRGTANYGYTF
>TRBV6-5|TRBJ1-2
CASRSGQGTYGYTF
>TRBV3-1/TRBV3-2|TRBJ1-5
CASSGTGFQPQHF
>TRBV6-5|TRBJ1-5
CASSSDRDQPQHF
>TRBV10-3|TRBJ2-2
CAISIGKGNTGELFF
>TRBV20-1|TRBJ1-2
CSGGGPHGYTF
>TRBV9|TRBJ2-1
CASSLTQGYNEQFF
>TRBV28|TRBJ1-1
CASASTGGPEAFF
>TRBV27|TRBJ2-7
CASSLRGGLAYEQYF
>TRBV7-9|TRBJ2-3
CASSFDRGGDTQYF
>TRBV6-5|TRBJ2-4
CASSSRQGANIQYF
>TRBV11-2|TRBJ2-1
CASSPTGDVGEQFF
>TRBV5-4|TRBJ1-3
CASSYWDRNTIYF
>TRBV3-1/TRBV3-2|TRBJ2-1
CASSPRWAGLGYNEQFF
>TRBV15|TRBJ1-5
CATSQGLNNQPQHF
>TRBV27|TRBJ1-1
CASSLSAGFRNTEAFF
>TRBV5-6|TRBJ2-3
CASSFTVAISTDTQYF
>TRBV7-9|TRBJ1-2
CASSDDRVLDYTF
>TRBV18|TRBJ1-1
CASSQGKNTEAFF
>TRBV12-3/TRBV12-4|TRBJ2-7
CASSRDRVSEQYF
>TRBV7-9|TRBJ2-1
CASSRDRAEQFF
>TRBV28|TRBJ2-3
CASSLAGTDTQYF
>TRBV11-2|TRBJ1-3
CASSLHGNTIYF
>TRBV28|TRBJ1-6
CASSLLADYNSPLHF
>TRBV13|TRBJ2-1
CASSLESGGEQFF
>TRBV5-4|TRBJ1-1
CASSRQAVSEAFF
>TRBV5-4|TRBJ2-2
CASSLPGTDNTGELFF
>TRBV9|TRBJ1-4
CASSVASSDEKLFF
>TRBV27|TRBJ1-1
CASSSNRDSYTEAFF
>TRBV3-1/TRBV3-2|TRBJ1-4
CASSQGLQTNEKLFF
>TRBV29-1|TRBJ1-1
CSVYLQGSTEAFF